Each of the 23 T cell receptor beta chains below was sequenced from the same sample in a study of T cell changes during pregnancy in multiple sclerosis (dated by TCRdb to the late 2010s). Library creation used the immunoSEQ multiplex PCR assay. The immuneACCESS repertoire file appears here via TCRdb, limited to in-frame rearrangements. These files lack a portion of the clones; in checked studies, under half of the deficit traces to unresolved V genes, and the cause of the others is not known. The sample records tens of thousands of clones, around 91% of which are singletons. The ten largest clones capture roughly 1.7% of the sample. The sample in question was peripheral blood, obtained after pregnancy. The receptors come from a female donor in good health, enrolled as a control in a pregnancy study.

The chain has TRBV9 and TRBJ2-3; TRBD2 might be the D (5 bases). V lost 4 bases to trimming and J lost 4 bases, with 16 bases between them. From germline, CDR1 is SGDLS and CDR2 YYNGEE. The CDR3 has 15 residues. The CDR3 coding sequence is TGTGCCAGCAGCCCCACCCCGGGGAGCGCAGATACGCAGTATTTT. Translated: CASSPTPGSADTQYF.

The chain recombines TRBV7-9 with TRBJ1-5; tentative D call: TRBD1 (5 bases). The CDR3 runs to 14 residues. Germline lookup yields CDR1 SEHNR and CDR2 FQNEAQ (reference sequence). V was shortened by 1 base and J by 4 bases, with 8 bases between the two germline ends. CDR3 loop: CASSLEGPNQPQHF. CDR3 bases: TGTGCCAGCAGCTTAGAGGGGCCTAATCAGCCCCAGCATTTT.

Details on this clone: The junction shows a germline mismatch at one end, possibly a read error. The chain has TRBV11-1 and TRBJ2-5, with a possible D match to TRBD1 (6 bases). This CDR3 comprises 13 residues. CDR1 and CDR2 (germline): SGHAT, FQDESV (reference sequence). The CDR3 sequence is CASTLQGRETQYF. The CDR3 DNA reads TGTGCCAGCACCTTACAGGGCCGAGAGACCCAGTACTTC.

The rearrangement joins TRBV5-1 to TRBJ2-1; D is ambiguous. The CDR3 is made up of 14 amino acids. Germline V CDR1 and CDR2: SGHRS, YFSETQ. V was cut by 7 bases and J by 5 bases, with 16 bases left in between. The DNA for the CDR3 is TGCGCCAGCGCCGGTGAGTTTTTTAACAATGAGCAGTTCTTC. Translation: CASAGEFFNNEQFF.

The rearrangement joins TRBV27 to TRBJ2-1; the match to TRBD2 covers 11 bases. This CDR3 contains 16 residues. Germline V lookup: CDR1 MNHEY, CDR2 SMNVEV (reference sequence). The J segment lost 3 bases and the V segment lost 4 bases, leaving 5 bases of the junction unmatched. In nucleotides, the CDR3 is TGTGCCAGCAGTTCCACTAGCGGGGGATACTACAATGAGCAGTTCTTC. It specifies CASSSTSGGYYNEQFF.

V is TRBV28 and J is TRBJ1-4, with D unclear. Germline CDR1 reads MDHEN; CDR2 reads SYDVKM. The CDR3 length is 15 residues. Trimming took 1 base from V and 5 from J, leaving 11 bases between them. DNA for the CDR3: TGTGCCAGCAGTTTATCAGGCCTACAGAATGAAAAACTGTTTTTT. This translates into CASSLSGLQNEKLFF.

The chain uses TRBV27 and TRBJ1-2; 7 bases map to TRBD1. The germline V gene encodes CDR1 MNHEY and CDR2 SMNVEV (reference sequence). The CDR3 has 18 residues. Germline trimming cut 4 bases from V and 5 bases from J; bases unmatched to any gene: 19. The CDR3 coding sequence is TGTGCCAGCAGTTCATCAGTCCCAGGGACAGCCTTTCAATATGGCTACACCTTC. As protein: CASSSSVPGTAFQYGYTF.

The chain links TRBV19 to TRBJ1-1; D remains unclear. Germline loops: CDR1 LNHDA, CDR2 SQIVND (reference sequence). The CDR3 is 15 amino acids. Trimming cost V 3 bases and J 1 base, with 12 bases left between them. The CDR3 bases are TGTGCCAGTAGTATTGAGTTGGAGGGGAACACTGAAGCTTTCTTT. Its translation: CASSIELEGNTEAFF.

The V gene is TRBV5-1, the J gene TRBJ1-2; possibly TRBD1 for D (6 bases). V lost 0 bases and J 1 base, leaving 13 bases between the germline ends. The CDR3 loop spans 16 amino acids. Germline V gene sequence: CDR1 SGHRS, CDR2 YFSETQ. CDR3 in amino acids: CASSLAGTLDNYGYTF. CDR3 DNA sequence: TGCGCCAGCAGCTTGGCCGGGACACTGGATAACTATGGCTACACCTTC.

The chain recombines TRBV2 with TRBJ2-7; TRBD1 matches 10 bases. Losses at the gene ends were 3 bases for V and 2 bases for J; bases not matched to a gene: 4. This CDR3 contains 15 residues. The germline CDR1 and CDR2 sequences are SNHLY and FYNNEI. The CDR3 DNA is TGTGCCAGCAGTGACGGGACAGGGGCCCCCTACGAGCAGTACTTC. Protein: CASSDGTGAPYEQYF.

This rearrangement joins TRBV29-1 to TRBJ1-3; D unresolved. V dropped 7 bases and J dropped 0 bases, with 4 bases sitting between them. Germline values: CDR1 SQVTM, CDR2 ANQGSEA. The CDR3 spans 11 residues. CDR3 loop: CSGPSGNTIYF. The CDR3 nucleotides read TGCAGCGGGCCCTCTGGAAACACCATATATTTT.

J is TRBJ2-2 and V is TRBV9, with a weak D call TRBD2 (6 bases). CDR1 and CDR2 from the germline V gene are SGDLS and YYNGEE. The CDR3 sequence is 15 residues long. V lost 4 bases, J lost 1 base, and 11 bases lay in between. DNA of the CDR3: TGTGCCAGCAGCCCGGAGGGGAAGAACACCGGGGAGCTGTTTTTT. Translating gives CASSPEGKNTGELFF.

The rearrangement links TRBV18 to TRBJ1-2, with D perhaps matching TRBD1 (6 bases). Looked up from germline, CDR1 is KGHSH and CDR2 is LQKENI. This CDR3 has 13 amino acids. Trimming pared 5 bases from V and 2 bases from J, leaving 9 bases between. CDR3 in amino acids: CASSSTGNYGYTF. The CDR3, as DNA: TGTGCCAGCTCATCGACAGGAAACTATGGCTACACCTTC.

The chain recombines TRBV27 with TRBJ2-2; 11 bases map to TRBD1. The CDR3 is 17 residues long. In germline, CDR1 is MNHEY, CDR2 SMNVEV (reference sequence). The J segment lost 6 bases and the V segment lost 4 bases, leaving 10 bases of the junction unmatched. CDR3 sequence reads: CASSYGTGGILAGELFF. The CDR3, as DNA: TGTGCCAGCAGTTACGGGACAGGGGGGATTTTGGCCGGGGAGCTGTTTTTT.

V usage is TRBV7-8 and J usage is TRBJ2-1; 7 nucleotides align to TRBD2. Germline V gene sequence: CDR1 SGHVS, CDR2 FQNEAQ. With 7 bases clipped from V and 7 bases from J, the junction kept 1 base outside the gene matches. This CDR3 contains 11 residues. DNA of the CDR3: TGTGCCAGCATGGGGGGGAATGAGCAGTTCTTC. Translated, it gives CASMGGNEQFF.

This chain's CDR3 is CASSLDRRTQETQYF. DNA of the CDR3: TGTGCCAGCAGCTTAGATAGGCGGACTCAAGAGACCCAGTACTTC. This chain uses TRBV7-9 with TRBJ2-5; a possible D gene is TRBD2 (5 bases). The CDR3 sequence is 15 residues long. In germline, CDR1 is SEHNR, CDR2 FQNEAQ (reference sequence). Trimming cost V 1 base and J 2 bases, with 11 bases left between them.

This chain uses TRBV6-5 with TRBJ1-3; 9 positions agree with TRBD1. There are 15 residues in the CDR3. Germline V gene sequence: CDR1 MNHEY, CDR2 SVGAGI. The V and J ends lost 5 bases and 4 bases, in that order; junction bases with no gene match: 6. The CDR3 sequence is CASSPMDRGGNTIYF. The CDR3 DNA follows: TGTGCCAGCAGTCCAATGGACAGGGGAGGAAACACCATATATTTT.

The rearrangement uses TRBV6-1 and TRBJ2-5; TRBD2 agrees at 9 bases. CDR1 MNHNS and CDR2 SASEGT come from the germline V gene. The CDR3 contains 14 residues. The CDR3 spells CAIRRGGIGETQYF. The DNA for the CDR3 is TGTGCTATAAGGCGGGGGGGCATAGGGGAGACCCAGTACTTC.

The chain carries TRBV7-9 and TRBJ2-2; D gene uncertain. This CDR3 is 12 amino acids long. Germline V lookup: CDR1 SEHNR, CDR2 FQNEAQ (reference sequence). V was clipped by 1 base and J by 7 bases, with 4 bases between them. CDR3 nucleotides: TGTGCCAGCAGCTTAGTTATCGGGGAGCTGTTTTTT. It translates to CASSLVIGELFF.

The chain recombines TRBV11-2 with TRBJ1-2; D is perhaps TRBD1 (5 bases). The CDR3 consists of 14 residues. Germline V gene data show CDR1 as SGHAT and CDR2 as FQNNGV. Trimming removed 5 bases from V and 2 bases from J, with 12 bases in between. The CDR3 region is CASSTLGGNYGYTF. The CDR3 coding sequence is TGTGCCAGCAGCACCCTCGGGGGGAACTATGGCTACACCTTC.

Concerning this clone itself: Other DNA sequences in the same sample also yield this CDR3. The chain is built from TRBV18 and TRBJ2-7; a weak D match, TRBD1 (6 bases). The CDR3 length is 12 residues. Germline V gene data show CDR1 as KGHSH and CDR2 as LQKENI. V was shortened by 3 bases and J by 4 bases, with 7 bases between the two germline ends. CDR3 bases: TGTGCCAGCTCACCTACAGGGTACGAGCAGTACTTC. Amino acid sequence: CASSPTGYEQYF.

The genes are TRBV30 and TRBJ1-3, with D possibly matching TRBD1 (6 bases). V lost 0 bases, J lost 3 bases, and 12 bases lay in between. The CDR3 is made up of 15 amino acids. CDR1 is GTSNPN and CDR2 is SVGIG in the germline V gene (reference sequence). Here the CDR3 reads CAWSVLAGVGNTIYF. The CDR3 DNA follows: TGTGCCTGGAGTGTATTGGCAGGGGTTGGAAACACCATATATTTT.

CDR3 sequence: CASSFSLAAGELFF. CDR3 bases: TGTGCCAGCAGCTTCTCTTTGGCGGCCGGGGAGCTGTTTTTT. V and J are TRBV7-2 and TRBJ2-2; D call uncertain. The germline V and J ends were trimmed by 3 bases and 6 bases, with 11 bases remaining between them. The CDR3 is 14 residues long. The germline V gene encodes CDR1 SGHTA and CDR2 FQGNSA.